A selection of T cell receptor beta chains follows, all from one sample in a study of CD8+ T cells in alopecia areata. The table came from immunoSEQ multiplex PCR; TCRdb's copy has only in-frame clones and leaves some out. The table includes more than 150,000 clones, around three fifths detected once. The input for sequencing was CD8+ T cells sorted from blood, taken at week 24, from a patient treated with tofacitinib. These receptors all stem from a human donor with alopecia areata. Both conserved end residues are part of each CDR3. Fields, in order: J gene, D gene, clone size, V gene, CDR3 protein, CDR3 DNA. The D gene is left open where the match is weak. Size values are once, few and many counts, or a class for expanded clones, and some rows have none.

j_gene: TRBJ2-2; d_gene: -; abundance: -; v_gene: TRBV4-1; CDR3aa: CASSQQSFLADTGELFF; CDR3nt: TGCGCCAGCAGCCAACAATCGTTTCTAGCCGACACCGGGGAGCTGTTTTTT
j_gene: TRBJ1-5; d_gene: -; abundance: -; v_gene: TRBV4-1; CDR3aa: CASSRGAGGQPQHF; CDR3nt: TGCGCCAGCAGCCGCGGAGCCGGGGGCCAGCCCCAGCATTTT
j_gene: TRBJ1-6; d_gene: -; abundance: few; v_gene: TRBV2; CDR3aa: CASRVDSPLHF; CDR3nt: TGTGCCAGCAGAGTAGATTCACCCCTCCACTTT
j_gene: TRBJ2-7; d_gene: TRBD1; abundance: -; v_gene: TRBV5-6; CDR3aa: CASSLPDRGYEQYF; CDR3nt: TGTGCCAGCAGCTTGCCGGACAGGGGCTACGAGCAGTACTTC
j_gene: TRBJ2-3; d_gene: -; abundance: -; v_gene: TRBV25-1; CDR3aa: CASSESSGRATQYF; CDR3nt: TGTGCCAGCAGTGAATCGTCCGGCCGCGCTACGCAGTATTTT
j_gene: TRBJ2-7; d_gene: -; abundance: -; v_gene: TRBV27; CDR3aa: CASSLSAAYEQYF; CDR3nt: TGTGCCAGCAGTTTATCCGCCGCCTACGAGCAGTACTTC
j_gene: TRBJ2-5; d_gene: -; abundance: -; v_gene: TRBV29-1; CDR3aa: CSVERLAETQYF; CDR3nt: TGCAGCGTTGAGAGGCTCGCGGAGACCCAGTACTTC
j_gene: TRBJ1-5; d_gene: TRBD1; abundance: -; v_gene: TRBV4-1; CDR3aa: CASSQAWTGVQPQHF; CDR3nt: TGCGCCAGCAGCCAAGCCTGGACAGGTGTACAGCCCCAGCATTTT
j_gene: TRBJ2-1; d_gene: TRBD1; abundance: -; v_gene: TRBV7-9; CDR3aa: CASRPRDREAYNEQFF; CDR3nt: TGTGCCAGCAGACCGAGGGACAGGGAGGCCTACAATGAGCAGTTCTTC
j_gene: TRBJ1-6; d_gene: -; abundance: -; v_gene: TRBV5-6; CDR3aa: CASSLGGNNSPLHF; CDR3nt: TGTGCCAGCAGCTTGGGGGGAAATAATTCACCCCTCCACTTT
j_gene: TRBJ2-7; d_gene: -; abundance: -; v_gene: TRBV2; CDR3aa: CASSESEYEQYF; CDR3nt: TGTGCCAGCAGTGAGAGCGAGTACGAGCAGTACTTC
j_gene: TRBJ1-1; d_gene: -; abundance: -; v_gene: TRBV12-5; CDR3aa: CASGPNTEAFF; CDR3nt: TGTGCTAGTGGGCCGAACACTGAAGCTTTCTTT
j_gene: TRBJ1-5; d_gene: -; abundance: -; v_gene: TRBV27; CDR3aa: CASSLSPGTNQPQHF; CDR3nt: TGTGCCAGCAGTTTATCTCCGGGGACTAATCAGCCCCAGCATTTT
j_gene: TRBJ1-5; d_gene: -; abundance: once; v_gene: TRBV30; CDR3aa: CAWSVSGGYQPQHF; CDR3nt: TGTGCCTGGAGTGTTTCTGGGGGGTATCAGCCCCAGCATTTT
j_gene: TRBJ2-3; d_gene: TRBD2; abundance: -; v_gene: TRBV4-1; CDR3aa: CASSPGLAGGFGTDTQYF; CDR3nt: TGCGCCAGCAGCCCCGGACTAGCGGGGGGGTTCGGCACAGATACGCAGTATTTT
j_gene: TRBJ2-7; d_gene: TRBD2; abundance: -; v_gene: TRBV4-1; CDR3aa: CASSPTGLAGVEEQYF; CDR3nt: TGCGCCAGCAGCCCAACAGGGCTAGCGGGGGTCGAGGAGCAGTACTTC
j_gene: TRBJ2-3; d_gene: -; abundance: -; v_gene: TRBV4-2; CDR3aa: CASSQGGSVNTDTQYF; CDR3nt: TGTGCCAGCAGCCAAGGCGGTAGCGTAAACACAGATACGCAGTATTTT
j_gene: TRBJ2-3; d_gene: TRBD2; abundance: -; v_gene: TRBV5-6; CDR3aa: CASSLGRLAGGLTDTQYF; CDR3nt: TGTGCCAGCAGCTTGGGAAGACTAGCGGGGGGACTCACAGATACGCAGTATTTT
j_gene: TRBJ2-1; d_gene: -; abundance: -; v_gene: TRBV4-1; CDR3aa: CASSQAPSHYNEQFF; CDR3nt: TGCGCCAGCAGCCAAGCTCCATCACACTACAATGAGCAGTTCTTC
j_gene: TRBJ1-5; d_gene: -; abundance: -; v_gene: TRBV5-6; CDR3aa: CASSHGGNQPQHF; CDR3nt: TGTGCCAGCAGCCACGGGGGCAATCAGCCCCAGCATTTT